One sample yielded the 5 T cell receptor beta chains listed below, sequenced in a study of T cell responses to AZD1222 COVID-19 vaccine. The table came from immunoSEQ multiplex PCR; TCRdb's copy has only in-frame clones and leaves some out. This sample has 100,000 to 120,000 clones, with nearly 90% found just once. The starting material was peripheral blood, obtained 28 days after the second AZD1222 dose. Receptors were obtained from an adult who received the AZD1222 COVID-19 vaccine.

In this sample, this clone turned up once. The chain combines TRBV18 with TRBJ2-1, with 7 bases matching TRBD2. CDR1 is KGHSH and CDR2 is LQKENI in the germline V gene. The CDR3 spans 16 residues. V shed 2 bases and J 1 base; nucleotides not matched to a gene: 5. The DNA of the CDR3 is TGTGCCAGCTCACCAGCCAGCGGGATTTCCTACAATGAGCAGTTCTTC. This encodes CASSPASGISYNEQFF.

This chain joins TRBV12-3 or TRBV12-4 and TRBJ1-1; TRBD1 might be the D (6 bases). This CDR3 is 13 amino acids long. The germline V and J ends were trimmed by 8 bases and 1 base, with 11 bases remaining between them. The CDR3 DNA reads as TGTGCCAGCCGCCTAGGGGGGAACACTGAAGCTTTCTTT. Translation gives CASRLGGNTEAFF.

The rearrangement uses TRBV30 and TRBJ1-6, with D hard to call. Germline V gene sequence: CDR1 GTSNPN, CDR2 SVGIG (reference sequence). The V and J ends lost 2 bases and 4 bases respectively, with 12 bases between them. This CDR3 is 15 amino acids long. CDR3 nucleotide sequence: TGTGCCTGGAGTTCGACCTCCGAGTATAATTCACCCCTCCACTTT. Encoded protein: CAWSSTSEYNSPLHF.

V usage is TRBV6-4 and J usage is TRBJ2-1, with 11 bases that match TRBD2. V lost 8 bases and J lost 4; bases outside the gene matches: 7. CDR3 length equals 15 residues. Germline assignment: CDR1 MRHNA and CDR2 SNTAGT. CDR3 in DNA: TGTGCCAGCTCTTCTACTAGCGGGGGATACAATGAGCAGTTCTTC. Protein sequence: CASSSTSGGYNEQFF.

The CDR3 nucleotides are TGTGCCAGCAGTCCTCCGGGATCCCAAGAGACCCAGTACTTC. Protein sequence: CASSPPGSQETQYF. The rearrangement joins TRBV7-2 to TRBJ2-5; tentative D call: TRBD2 (5 bases). The V end was cut by 6 bases, the J end by 1 base, with 12 bases between. Germline V gene sequence: CDR1 SGHTA, CDR2 FQGNSA. The CDR3 runs to 14 residues.